The present TCR beta chain was sequenced within a study of T-cell memory formation after mild COVID-19. Overall study results and limits: CD4+ contracting clones were mainly CM and EM; CD8+ ones, EMRA.

At least ten counts were recorded for this clonotype. The antigen is undetermined. CDR1 is MNHNS, CDR2 SASEGT, per germline. This CDR3 comprises 16 residues. V lost 0 bases and J lost 4; bases outside the gene matches: 7. TCRdb ran MiXCR on the 5' RACE reads and lists one entry per CDR3 protein. The table shows roughly 250,000 distinct CDR3 sequences, with 16% occurring only once. This receptor was identified in a man aged 18 to 30 who had mild COVID-19 (a few samples of this study predate the infection). Cell type and time point are not known. This sequence joins TRBV6-1 and TRBJ2-3; 7 bases match TRBD1. The source material was PBMCs or a T cell subset sorted from them (not recorded which). CDR3 loop: CASSEAQGEKADTQYF. The CDR3 coding sequence is TGTGCCAGCAGTGAAGCTCAGGGGGAAAAAGCAGATACGCAGTATTTT.